A single sample is the source of the 5 T cell receptor beta chains below, sequenced in a study of cytomegalovirus exposure and HLA in healthy donors. PCR primers comprised 60 Vbeta and 13 Jbeta primers. Libraries were prepared by immunoSEQ multiplex PCR; TCRdb keeps only in-frame clonotypes and omits some of them. The data contain 130,000 or so clones, approximately 8.7% of them singletons. Sequencing was carried out using PBMCs. The origin of the receptors is a middle-aged man in good health and CMV-seronegative.

This clone appeared a few times. This sequence joins TRBV27 and TRBJ1-1; TRBD1 aligns across 10 bases. The junction had 13 bases not matched to a gene; V was cut back by 5 bases and J by 4 bases. Germline CDR1 reads MNHEY; CDR2 reads SMNVEV (reference sequence). The CDR3 is made up of 17 amino acids. In DNA form, the CDR3 reads TGTGCCAGCAGTGAACGGACAGGGGGGTCTTTGGGCACTGAAGCTTTCTTT. It translates to CASSERTGGSLGTEAFF.

The CDR3 sequence: CASSLQGLGQPQHF. Written as DNA, the CDR3 is TGTGCCAGCAGTTTACAGGGGCTCGGCCAGCCCCAGCATTTT. The chain couples TRBV27 to TRBJ1-5, with D possibly matching TRBD1 (6 bases). The length of the CDR3 is 14 residues. The V gene lost 2 bases and the J gene lost 7 bases, with 12 bases spanning the gap. Germline V lookup: CDR1 MNHEY, CDR2 SMNVEV (reference sequence).

The sample holds a few counts of this clone. The DNA is omitted, as the CDR3 cannot be located on it reliably, and the CDR3 follows TCRdb's listing. This chain joins TRBV9 and TRBJ1-2; TRBD1, the table's D call, was not compared with the DNA. Germline V gene lookup returns CDR1 SGDLS and CDR2 YYNGEE. A total of 12 residues make up the CDR3, ends included. CDR3 in amino acids: CASSVGQGARTF.

This clone was detected only a few times. The chain joins TRBV2 to TRBJ2-7; 7 bases map to TRBD2. Germline V gene data show CDR1 as SNHLY and CDR2 as FYNNEI. The J segment lost 6 bases and the V segment lost 4 bases, leaving 3 bases of the junction unmatched. The CDR3 has 12 amino acids. CDR3: CASSGAGVEQYF. The DNA of the CDR3 is TGTGCCAGCAGTGGGGCGGGGGTCGAGCAGTACTTC.

V and J are TRBV15 and TRBJ1-5; 7 nucleotides line up with TRBD1. The trim removed 0 bases at V and 3 bases at J, leaving 8 bases unmatched. Germline V lookup: CDR1 LNHNV, CDR2 YYDKDF (reference sequence). The CDR3 is 17 amino acids. The CDR3, as DNA: TGTGCCACCAGCAGAGAAGGGGGCGACAGAATCAATCAGCCCCAGCATTTT. It encodes CATSREGGDRINQPQHF.